This T cell receptor (beta chain) was identified during a study of blood T cell repertoires in COVID-19. Sequencing was performed with immunoSEQ multiplex PCR; in TCRdb, only in-frame clones are kept and a portion is missing. Of tens of thousands of clones in the sample, approximately 87% were seen once. The germline V gene has CDR1 ENHRY and CDR2 SYGVKD. Losses at the gene ends were 6 bases for V and 7 bases for J; bases not matched to a gene: 14. This CDR3 contains 15 residues. The TCR comes from a man over 45 with active COVID-19. V and J are TRBV10-3 and TRBJ1-2, with 7 bases aligning to TRBD1. Sequencing input: peripheral blood. CDR3 protein: CAISPNQGGDGGYTF. The DNA of the CDR3 is TGTGCCATCAGCCCTAATCAGGGGGGAGATGGTGGCTACACCTTC.